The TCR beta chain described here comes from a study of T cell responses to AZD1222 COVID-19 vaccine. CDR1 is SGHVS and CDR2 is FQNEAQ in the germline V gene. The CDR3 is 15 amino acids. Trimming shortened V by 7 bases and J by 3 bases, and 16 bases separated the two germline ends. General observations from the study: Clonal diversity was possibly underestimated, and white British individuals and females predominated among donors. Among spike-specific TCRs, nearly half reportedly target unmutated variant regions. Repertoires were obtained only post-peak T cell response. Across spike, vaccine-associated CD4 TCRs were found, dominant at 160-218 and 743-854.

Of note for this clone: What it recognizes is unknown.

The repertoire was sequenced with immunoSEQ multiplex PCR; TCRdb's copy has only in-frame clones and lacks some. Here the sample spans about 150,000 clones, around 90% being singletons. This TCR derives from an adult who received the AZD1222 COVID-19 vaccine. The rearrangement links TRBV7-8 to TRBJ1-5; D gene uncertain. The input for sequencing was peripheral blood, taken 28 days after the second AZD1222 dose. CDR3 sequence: CASTSRPGNNQPQHF. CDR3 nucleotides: TGTGCCAGCACCTCCCGGCCCGGTAACAATCAGCCCCAGCATTTT.